Listed here are 13 T cell receptor beta chains from one sample, sequenced in a study of blood T cells in healthy people across ages. A second PCR of roughly 6 to 12 cycles used a sample-barcoded 5' primer and a J-beta primer mix. TCRdb passed the 5' RACE reads through MiXCR, listing each CDR3 protein once. This table holds around 870,000 distinct CDR3 sequences, roughly 26% found once. Sequenced: blood. These receptors were collected from an elderly woman in good health.

In this sample, this clonotype turned up once. V usage is TRBV5-1 and J usage is TRBJ2-3; TRBD2 aligns across 8 bases. The CDR3 totals 14 residues. Germline values: CDR1 SGHRS, CDR2 YFSETQ. The V and J ends lost 7 bases and 7 bases, in that order; junction bases with no gene match: 11. The CDR3 protein is CASHPGTSRNTQYF. In nucleotides, the CDR3 is TGCGCCAGCCACCCGGGGACTAGTAGAAATACGCAGTATTTT.

This clonotype was detected only a few times. This rearrangement joins TRBV9 to TRBJ2-3; D may be TRBD1 or TRBD2 (5 bases each). The germline CDR1 and CDR2 sequences are SGDLS and YYNGEE. The CDR3 length is 15 residues. V lost 0 bases and J 3 bases, leaving 11 bases between the germline ends. Written as DNA, the CDR3 is TGTGCCAGCAGCGTAGTACCGGGGCAAACAGATACGCAGTATTTT. Residues: CASSVVPGQTDTQYF.

This rearrangement joins TRBV6-6 to TRBJ1-5; 8 nucleotides agree with TRBD1. Germline-derived CDR1 and CDR2 are MNHNY and SVGAGI (reference sequence). The CDR3 has 15 residues. The junction had 6 bases not matched to a gene; V was cut back by 2 bases and J by 6 bases. The CDR3, as DNA: TGTGCCAGCAGTTACGAGGGCAGGGGGCGTCAGCCCCAGCATTTT. Translated, it gives CASSYEGRGRQPQHF.

This clonotype was seen ten or more times. The CDR3 here is CASSFYRDNEQFF. In DNA form, the CDR3 reads TGTGCCAGCAGCTTCTATCGGGACAATGAGCAGTTCTTC. This chain joins TRBV7-2 and TRBJ2-1, with D hard to call. The CDR3 covers 13 residues. In germline, CDR1 is SGHTA, CDR2 FQGNSA. Between the trimmed V and J ends, which lost 3 bases and 5 bases, there was a span of 8 bases. The whole variable domain, remainder taken from reference TRBV7-2 and TRBJ2-1, is GAGVSQSPSNKVTEKGKDVELRCDPISGHTALYWYRQSLGQGLEFLIYFQGNSAPDKSGLPSDRFSAERTGGSVSTLTIQRTQQEDSAVYLCASSFYRDNEQFFGPGTRLTVL.

With respect to this clonotype: At one of its ends the junction is not consistent with the germline gene, which may arise from a read error. This chain connects TRBV20-1 to TRBJ2-5, with 15 bases aligning to TRBD2. Per germline, CDR1 DFQATT and CDR2 SNEGSKA (reference sequence). The CDR3 length is 16 residues. The CDR3: CSAAGLAGGRQGTQYF. CDR3 nucleotide sequence: TGCAGTGCTGCCGGACTAGCGGGGGGGAGACAAGGGACCCAGTACTTC.

This clonotype was observed a handful of times. A read error may account for a junction end that differs from germline. V usage is TRBV7-9 and J usage is TRBJ2-7, with D possibly matching TRBD2 (7 bases). The CDR3 loop spans 19 amino acids. Per germline, CDR1 SEHNR and CDR2 FQNEAQ (reference sequence). CDR3 sequence reads: CACSPVGRGPFSLGYEQYF. CDR3 in DNA: TGTGCCTGCAGCCCAGTTGGGCGGGGGCCCTTTTCTCTGGGCTACGAGCAGTACTTC.

J is TRBJ2-5 and V is TRBV15; 12 nucleotides line up with TRBD2. From germline, CDR1 is LNHNV and CDR2 YYDKDF (reference sequence). The V and J ends lost 1 base and 4 bases, in that order; junction bases with no gene match: 13. The CDR3 has 19 residues. The CDR3 protein is CATSRAVLTSGGGGETQYF. DNA for the CDR3: TGTGCCACCAGCAGAGCGGTATTGACTAGCGGGGGAGGTGGAGAGACCCAGTACTTC.

This clonotype was recorded at least ten times. This sequence joins TRBV12-3 or TRBV12-4 and TRBJ2-5; 7 nucleotides align to TRBD1. The J call may not be correct, given that the DNA end is closer to TRBJ2-7. The CDR3 extends over 14 amino acids. The CDR3, as DNA: TGTGCCAGCAGTTTTGACAGGGCAAGGTACGAGCAGTACTTC. Its protein product is CASSFDRARYEQYF.

The V gene is TRBV21-1, the J gene TRBJ1-3. TRBV21-1 is a pseudogene segment. This CDR3 contains 15 residues. The CDR3 DNA reads as TGTGCCAGCAGCAATCTATTCTATTCTGGAAACACCATATATTTT. The encoded protein is CASSNLFYSGNTIYF.

In this sample, this clonotype turned up a few times. The junction departs from germline at one end; a sequencing error may be responsible. The rearrangement joins TRBV7-2 to TRBJ2-3; D is ambiguous. Per germline, CDR1 SGHTA and CDR2 FQGNSA. There are 13 residues in the CDR3. CDR3 sequence: CAGSSRVTDTQYF. As DNA, the CDR3 is TGTGCCGGCAGCTCCCGGGTCACAGATACGCAGTATTTT.

The chain is built from TRBV18 and TRBJ2-2; D unresolved. The CDR3 is 14 amino acids. V was pared by 0 bases and J by 1 base, with 3 bases between. Per the germline V gene, CDR1 is KGHSH and CDR2 is LQKENI. This CDR3 is CASSPPMNTGELFF. The CDR3 bases are TGTGCCAGCTCACCACCGATGAACACCGGGGAGCTGTTTTTT.

This clonotype was found many times. The genes are TRBV5-1 and TRBJ1-1, with no clear D. Looked up from germline, CDR1 is SGHRS and CDR2 is YFSETQ. Trimming cost V 0 bases and J 6 bases, with 6 bases left between them. The CDR3 totals 12 residues. The CDR3 sequence is CASSLGHSEAFF. In nucleotides, the CDR3 is TGCGCCAGCAGCTTGGGGCACTCTGAAGCTTTCTTT.

This clonotype has ten or more counts. The chain uses TRBV11-2 and TRBJ1-1; TRBD1 is a possible D gene (6 bases). The CDR3 has 15 residues. V was pared by 5 bases and J by 3 bases, with 16 bases between. Germline V CDR1 and CDR2: SGHAT, FQNNGV. This CDR3 reads CASSPDQGRHTEAFF. The DNA of the CDR3 is TGTGCCAGCAGCCCTGATCAGGGGCGGCACACTGAAGCTTTCTTT.